What follows are 19 T cell receptor beta chains derived from one specimen sequenced in a study of identical twins. TCRdb recomputed calls from the 5' RACE reads with MiXCR, one row per CDR3 protein. The table has under 1 million distinct CDR3 sequences, 9% to 15% seen once. The data were also submitted as part of a second study, on yellow fever vaccine responses in identical twins.

The sample taken for sequencing was PBMCs. All receptors derive from a woman aged 18-29 years in good health.

This clonotype showed up just a few times. The chain carries TRBV20-1 and TRBJ2-1; 8 bases are shared with TRBD2. This CDR3 spans 14 amino acids. V trimming: 5 bases; J trimming: 6 bases; junction bases outside the gene matches: 9. CDR1 DFQATT and CDR2 SNEGSKA come from the germline V gene (reference sequence). The CDR3: CSAPPGGGPNEQFF. For the CDR3, the DNA is TGCAGTGCTCCACCCGGGGGGGGACCCAATGAGCAGTTCTTC.

This clonotype was recorded a few times. The rearrangement uses TRBV10-3 and TRBJ1-1, with 12 bases that match TRBD1. The V and J ends lost 4 bases and 4 bases, in that order; junction bases with no gene match: 4. CDR1 and CDR2 from the germline V gene are ENHRY and SYGVKD. The CDR3 length is 15 residues. CDR3 sequence: CAISAGQGAFTEAFF. The DNA for the CDR3 is TGTGCCATCAGTGCGGGACAGGGGGCGTTCACTGAAGCTTTCTTT.

This clonotype was seen ten or more times. The gene calls are TRBV20-1 and TRBJ1-2; possibly TRBD1 for D (5 bases). The germline V gene has CDR1 DFQATT and CDR2 SNEGSKA (reference sequence). V was trimmed by 8 bases and J by 4 bases, leaving 17 bases between them. The CDR3 is made up of 13 amino acids. The CDR3 DNA reads TGCAGTACGACGACGGTGGGACTCTATGGCTACACCTTC. Translating it yields CSTTTVGLYGYTF.

A few counts support this clonotype. The chain is built from TRBV20-1 and TRBJ2-7; D is undetermined. Germline V gives CDR1 DFQATT, CDR2 SNEGSKA (reference sequence). The CDR3 sequence is 12 residues long. Trimming stripped 3 bases from V and 4 bases from J, with 10 bases between. The CDR3 DNA follows: TGCAGTGCTAGCCTCACAGAGTACGAGCAGTACTTC. This gives the protein CSASLTEYEQYF.

This chain links TRBV5-1 with TRBJ1-1, with D possibly being TRBD1 (6 bases). V was pared by 4 bases and J by 1 base, with 14 bases between. The germline CDR1 and CDR2 sequences are SGHRS and YFSETQ. The length of the CDR3 is 15 residues. The CDR3 DNA reads as TGCGCCAGCAGCCCCAGCCGACAGGAGAACACTGAAGCTTTCTTT. As protein: CASSPSRQENTEAFF. Supplemented by reference TRBV5-1 and TRBJ1-1, the full variable domain reads KAGVTQTPRYLIKTRGQQVTLSCSPISGHRSVSWYQQTPGQGLQFLFEYFSETQRNKGNFPGRFSGRQFSNSRSEMNVSTLELGDSALYLCASSPSRQENTEAFFGQGTRLTVV.

The genes are TRBV6-5 and TRBJ2-1; 7 bases are shared with TRBD1. CDR3 length equals 17 residues. V lost 2 bases and J lost 6; bases outside the gene matches: 13. CDR1 is MNHEY and CDR2 is SVGAGI in the germline V gene. This CDR3 reads CASSYSPRQGVRNEQFF. The DNA for the CDR3 is TGTGCCAGCAGTTACAGCCCTAGACAGGGAGTCCGCAATGAGCAGTTCTTC.

This clonotype was observed many times. The V and J genes are TRBV4-2 and TRBJ1-1; D possibly corresponds to TRBD1 (5 bases). The V gene's germline CDR1 is LGHNA and CDR2 YNFKEQ. The CDR3 sequence is 17 residues long. V dropped 1 base and J dropped 1 base, with 16 bases sitting between them. Written as DNA, the CDR3 is TGTGCCAGCAGCCAAGTCCCAGGGACTTTATCGAACACTGAAGCTTTCTTT. It yields the protein CASSQVPGTLSNTEAFF.

This clonotype was picked up a small number of times. This chain connects TRBV12-2 to TRBJ1-1; the DNA was not used to check the table's D call, TRBD1. TRBV12-2 is noted as a pseudogene. The CDR3 has 16 amino acids. The CDR3 DNA reads TGTGCAAGTCGCTCAAGGACAGGGATTATGAACACTGAAGCTTTCTTT. Translating gives CASRSRTGIMNTEAFF.

Written as DNA, the CDR3 is TGTGCCACCACAGGGGGTTGGATCTTAGGAGAGACCCAGTACTTC. It codes for CATTGGWILGETQYF. The chain uses TRBV15 and TRBJ2-5; the match to TRBD1 covers 7 bases. The V segment lost 7 bases and the J segment 4 bases; nucleotides outside the gene matches: 12. Germline V gene lookup returns CDR1 LNHNV and CDR2 YYDKDF (reference sequence). The CDR3 length is 15 residues.

This clonotype showed up just a few times. The gene calls are TRBV20-1 and TRBJ2-7, with D possibly matching TRBD1 (5 bases). CDR1 DFQATT and CDR2 SNEGSKA come from the germline V gene (reference sequence). This CDR3 contains 14 residues. V lost 6 bases to trimming and J lost 0 bases, with 15 bases between them. CDR3 sequence: CSAEMEGDSYEQYF. The CDR3 DNA reads TGCAGTGCCGAGATGGAAGGGGACTCCTACGAGCAGTACTTC.

The chain employs TRBV12-3 or TRBV12-4 and TRBJ2-3; 7 nucleotides align to TRBD2. V was pared by 5 bases and J by 1 base, with 3 bases of the junction left unmatched. The CDR3 length is 14 residues. The CDR3 is CASSGGGRTDTQYF. CDR3 bases: TGTGCCAGCAGTGGGGGAGGGCGCACAGATACGCAGTATTTT.

The chain is built from TRBV5-1 and TRBJ2-7, with 10 bases that match TRBD1. Looked up from germline, CDR1 is SGHRS and CDR2 is YFSETQ. The CDR3 length is 18 residues. Trimming cost V 4 bases and J 0 bases; bases outside gene matches: 13. CDR3 sequence reads: CASSIYGTGDKSSYEQYV. In nucleotides, the CDR3 is TGCGCCAGCAGCATATACGGGACAGGGGACAAAAGCTCCTACGAGCAGTACGTC.

This sequence joins TRBV20-1 and TRBJ1-5; the match to TRBD1 covers 7 bases. CDR1 and CDR2 (germline): DFQATT, SNEGSKA (reference sequence). The CDR3 has 15 amino acids. The V gene end was trimmed by 6 bases and the J gene end by 1 base; junction bases not matched to a gene: 9. The DNA of the CDR3 is TGCAGTGCCTCCAGCCCGGGACAGAGCAATCAGCCCCAGCATTTT. It is translated as CSASSPGQSNQPQHF.

This clonotype was found many times. This chain connects TRBV12-3 or TRBV12-4 to TRBJ2-1; the D gene could be TRBD1 or TRBD2 (6 bases each). CDR3 size: 15 residues. V was pared by 1 base and J by 7 bases, with 14 bases between. The CDR3 loop reads CASSLGGALNNEQFF. The CDR3 DNA follows: TGTGCCAGCAGTTTAGGGGGGGCCCTGAATAATGAGCAGTTCTTC.

This clonotype has only a few counts. The chain employs TRBV6-5 and TRBJ2-7; D gene uncertain. Germline values: CDR1 MNHEY, CDR2 SVGAGI. CDR3 length: 14 amino acids. The germline V and J ends were trimmed by 0 bases and 4 bases, with 10 bases remaining between them. This chain's CDR3 is CASSYSGFSYEQYF. The CDR3 DNA sequence: TGTGCCAGCAGTTACTCAGGGTTCTCGTACGAGCAGTACTTC.

This clonotype showed up many times. This chain links TRBV6-2 or TRBV6-3 with TRBJ2-1; 8 nucleotides match TRBD2. The CDR3 spans 17 residues. Germline CDR1 is MNHEY and CDR2 is SVGEGT. The V segment lost 4 bases and the J segment 6 bases; nucleotides outside the gene matches: 14. The CDR3 sequence: CASSSLIAGRAFNEQFF. CDR3 coding DNA: TGTGCCAGCAGTTCACTTATAGCGGGAAGGGCATTCAATGAGCAGTTCTTC.

The chain employs TRBV7-3 and TRBJ2-2; tentatively, D is TRBD2 (5 bases). Trimming removed 2 bases at V and 0 bases at J, with 13 bases between. Germline V CDR1 and CDR2: SGHTA, FQGTGA. The CDR3 has 17 residues. DNA for the CDR3: TGTGCCAGCAGCTTAGCAAGCGGATCGGCGAACACCGGGGAGCTGTTTTTT. Translating gives CASSLASGSANTGELFF.

The chain links TRBV28 to TRBJ2-2; no definite D call. Germline values: CDR1 MDHEN, CDR2 SYDVKM. This CDR3 contains 12 residues. Trimming shortened V by 7 bases and J by 6 bases, and 9 bases separated the two germline ends. The CDR3, as DNA: TGTGCCAGCATTGCGGTCTCCGGGGAGCTGTTTTTT. Translation: CASIAVSGELFF.

This rearrangement joins TRBV27 to TRBJ2-7, with D unclear. The CDR3 totals 14 residues. Germline V gene sequence: CDR1 MNHEY, CDR2 SMNVEV (reference sequence). V was clipped by 2 bases and J by 4 bases, with 12 bases between them. The CDR3 sequence is CASSLARTKYEQYF. Written as DNA, the CDR3 is TGTGCCAGCAGTTTAGCTAGGACGAAGTACGAGCAGTACTTC.